This note documents a single T cell receptor beta chain sequence. The entry originates in a study of T cell changes during pregnancy in multiple sclerosis. Looked up from germline, CDR1 is KGHSH and CDR2 is LQKENI. The V gene end was trimmed by 4 bases and the J gene end by 1 base; junction bases not matched to a gene: 7. The length of the CDR3 is 16 residues. Libraries were prepared by immunoSEQ multiplex PCR; TCRdb keeps only in-frame clonotypes and omits some of them. The sample contains approximately 100,000 clones, approximately 92% of which appear only once. The rearrangement joins TRBV18 to TRBJ1-1; 9 positions agree with TRBD1. The sequence was obtained from a female donor with multiple sclerosis, enrolled in a pregnancy study. Sample: peripheral blood, taken in the second trimester of pregnancy. CDR3 in DNA: TGTGCCAGCTCACTATCGACAGGGGGACCGAACACTGAAGCTTTCTTT. It encodes CASSLSTGGPNTEAFF.